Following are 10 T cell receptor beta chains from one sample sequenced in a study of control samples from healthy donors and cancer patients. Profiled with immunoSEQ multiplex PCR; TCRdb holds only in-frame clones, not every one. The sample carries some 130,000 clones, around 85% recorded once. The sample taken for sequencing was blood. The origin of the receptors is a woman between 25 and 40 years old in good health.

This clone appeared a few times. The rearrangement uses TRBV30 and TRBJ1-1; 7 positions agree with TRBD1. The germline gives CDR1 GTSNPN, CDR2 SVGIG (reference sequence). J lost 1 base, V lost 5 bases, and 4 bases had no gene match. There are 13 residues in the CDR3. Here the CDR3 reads CAWGDSWNTEAFF. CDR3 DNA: TGTGCCTGGGGGGACAGTTGGAACACTGAAGCTTTCTTT.

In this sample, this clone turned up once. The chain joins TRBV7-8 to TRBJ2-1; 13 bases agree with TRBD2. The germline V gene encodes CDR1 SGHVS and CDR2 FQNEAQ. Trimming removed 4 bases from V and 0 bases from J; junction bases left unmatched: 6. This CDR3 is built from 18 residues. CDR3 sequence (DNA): TGTGCCAGCAGCTCCTCCGGGACTAGCGGGGTCTCCTACAATGAGCAGTTCTTC. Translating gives CASSSSGTSGVSYNEQFF.

The DNA for the CDR3 is TGTGCCAGCCGCGAGGCAGGCTACAGCAATCAGCCCCAGCATTTT. Encoded protein: CASREAGYSNQPQHF. The genes are TRBV28 and TRBJ1-5; the D is unclear. Trimming took off 8 bases at V and 1 base at J, with 15 bases between the two ends. Germline-derived CDR1 and CDR2 are MDHEN and SYDVKM. This CDR3 is 15 amino acids long. The full variable domain, its missing parts supplied by reference TRBV28 and TRBJ1-5, is DVKVTQSSRYLVKRTGEKVFLECVQDMDHENMFWYRQDPGLGLRLIYFSYDVKMKEKGDIPEGYSVSREKKERFSLILESASTNQTSMYLCASREAGYSNQPQHFGDGTRLSIL.

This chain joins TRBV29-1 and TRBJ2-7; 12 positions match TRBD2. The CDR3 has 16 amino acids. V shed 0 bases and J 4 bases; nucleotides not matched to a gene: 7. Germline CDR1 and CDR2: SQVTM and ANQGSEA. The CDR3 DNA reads TGCAGCGTTGAAGATAGGCCTAGCGGGAGGGGGTACGAGCAGTACTTC. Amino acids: CSVEDRPSGRGYEQYF.

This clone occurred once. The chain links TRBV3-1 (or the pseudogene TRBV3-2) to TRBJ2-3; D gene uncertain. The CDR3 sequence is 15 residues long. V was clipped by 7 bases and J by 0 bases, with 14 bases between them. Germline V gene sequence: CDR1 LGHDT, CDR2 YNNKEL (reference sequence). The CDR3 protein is CASTDRASSTDTQYF. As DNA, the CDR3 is TGTGCCAGCACCGACCGGGCAAGCAGCACAGATACGCAGTATTTT.

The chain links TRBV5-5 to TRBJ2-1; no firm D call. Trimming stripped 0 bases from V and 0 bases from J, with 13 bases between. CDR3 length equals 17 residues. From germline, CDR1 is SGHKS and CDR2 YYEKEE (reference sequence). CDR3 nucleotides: TGTGCCAGCAGCTTGGCCGTAGGAACGAGCTCCTACAATGAGCAGTTCTTC. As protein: CASSLAVGTSSYNEQFF.

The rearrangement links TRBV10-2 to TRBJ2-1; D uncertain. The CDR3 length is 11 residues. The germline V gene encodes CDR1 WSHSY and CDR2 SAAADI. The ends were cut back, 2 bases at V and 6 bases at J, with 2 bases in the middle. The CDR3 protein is CASSELNEQFF. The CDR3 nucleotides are TGCGCCAGCAGTGAGCTCAATGAGCAGTTCTTC.

CDR3 amino acids: CSASSLANNEQFF. CDR3 nucleotide sequence: TGCAGTGCTAGTTCCCTAGCGAACAATGAGCAGTTCTTC. J is TRBJ2-1 and V is TRBV20-1, with D possibly matching TRBD2 (6 bases). Germline loops: CDR1 DFQATT, CDR2 SNEGSKA (reference sequence). V lost 3 bases and J lost 5, with 11 bases in between. This CDR3 contains 13 residues.

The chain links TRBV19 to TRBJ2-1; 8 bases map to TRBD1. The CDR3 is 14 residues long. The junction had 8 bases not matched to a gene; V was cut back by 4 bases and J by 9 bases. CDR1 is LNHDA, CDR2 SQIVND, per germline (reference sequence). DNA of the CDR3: TGTGCCAGTAGTACGCATAGACAGGGGATTGAGCAGTTCTTC. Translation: CASSTHRQGIEQFF.

The CDR3 nucleotides read TGTGCCAGCAGCCAAGTTAGCGGTCGGGAGACCCAGTACTTC. This sequence encodes CASSQVSGRETQYF. The V and J genes are TRBV14 and TRBJ2-5; D is perhaps TRBD2 (6 bases). The CDR3 runs 14 residues. The germline V and J ends were trimmed by 1 base and 5 bases, with 11 bases remaining between them. Germline-derived CDR1 and CDR2 are SGHDN and FVKESK.